This T cell receptor beta chain was sequenced for a study of T cells after posttransplantation cyclophosphamide. This CDR3 comprises 17 residues. Germline CDR1 is MNHEY and CDR2 is SMNVEV (reference sequence). Deletions cut 3 bases from V and 0 bases from J, with 15 bases between. Method: immunoSEQ multiplex PCR; TCRdb's copy keeps in-frame clones and lacks some. The data show about 20,000 clones, around 68% seen once. Cyclophosphamide on days +3 and +4 followed busulfan-fludarabine conditioning and a marrow graft. This clone is labeled as medium-sized. The specimen was PBMCs, collected after an allogeneic stem cell transplant with post-transplant cyclophosphamide. The receptor's source is a young adult male patient who received an allogeneic stem cell transplant from a related donor, was CMV-positive, and had acute GVHD only. Some T cells may originate from the graft donor. The rearrangement uses TRBV27 and TRBJ2-1, with D hard to call. CDR3 nucleotides: TGTGCCAGCAGTTTTAACAGATACTCAAGCTCCTACAATGAGCAGTTCTTC. Protein: CASSFNRYSSSYNEQFF.